The 11 T cell receptor beta chains given below trace back to one sample, sequenced in a study of identical twins. TCRdb reanalysed the 5' RACE reads using MiXCR and keeps one entry per CDR3 protein. The repertoire holds just over 500,000 distinct CDR3 sequences, with around 20% as singletons. These sequences were also reported in another study, on T cells expressing NK-cell markers.

The sample was CD4+ T cells sorted from blood. All receptors come from a woman younger than 30 in good health.

The J gene is TRBJ2-1, the V gene TRBV7-8, with 7 bases aligning to TRBD2. J lost 3 bases, V lost 0 bases, and 2 bases had no gene match. This CDR3 comprises 15 residues. Germline V gene sequence: CDR1 SGHVS, CDR2 FQNEAQ. Here the CDR3 DNA reads TGTGCCAGCAGCTTAGCACTAGCGTTCTACAATGAGCAGTTCTTC. The encoded protein is CASSLALAFYNEQFF.

The V gene is TRBV20-1, the J gene TRBJ1-6, with D hard to call. Germline CDR1 DFQATT, CDR2 SNEGSKA (reference sequence). The CDR3 consists of 13 residues. Trimming took 0 bases from V and 5 from J, leaving 5 bases between them. The CDR3 loop is CSARESNNSPLHF. Written as DNA, the CDR3 is TGCAGTGCTAGAGAATCCAATAATTCACCCCTCCACTTT.

V gene TRBV12-3 or TRBV12-4 combines with J gene TRBJ2-2, with 8 bases aligning to TRBD2. This CDR3 comprises 14 residues. Trimming took 8 bases from V and 4 from J; bases not matched to a gene: 6. The CDR3 here is CASQVAGTTGELFF. The DNA of the CDR3 is TGTGCCAGCCAGGTAGCGGGGACCACCGGGGAGCTGTTTTTT.

This clonotype has a count of ten or more. The J gene is TRBJ1-2, the V gene TRBV20-1; perhaps TRBD1 as D (5 bases). CDR3 length equals 10 residues. V shed 5 bases and J shed 8 bases, with 9 bases lying between them. The germline CDR1 and CDR2 sequences are DFQATT and SNEGSKA (reference sequence). The CDR3 DNA is TGCAGTGCTTGGGGCAACGGCTACACCTTC. Amino acid sequence: CSAWGNGYTF.

This clonotype turned up a few times. The J gene is TRBJ1-2, the V gene TRBV20-1, with D unclear. Trimming removed 3 bases from V and 6 bases from J, with 11 bases in between. CDR1 and CDR2 from the germline V gene are DFQATT and SNEGSKA (reference sequence). This CDR3 has 12 amino acids. The CDR3 sequence is CSASRPRHGYTF. CDR3 bases: TGCAGTGCTAGTAGGCCCCGGCATGGCTACACCTTC.

V and J are TRBV20-1 and TRBJ2-7; no definite D call. The CDR3 has 14 residues. The germline gives CDR1 DFQATT, CDR2 SNEGSKA (reference sequence). With 6 bases removed from V and 0 bases from J, the gap between germline ends came to 15 bases. The CDR3 nucleotides read TGCAGTGCCCTCCATAGAAGTGGCTCCTACGAGCAGTACTTC. Its protein is CSALHRSGSYEQYF.

The rearrangement uses TRBV27 and TRBJ2-1; 7 nucleotides line up with TRBD2. The CDR3 covers 14 residues. Per germline, CDR1 MNHEY and CDR2 SMNVEV (reference sequence). V trimming: 8 bases; J trimming: 2 bases; junction bases outside the gene matches: 6. This chain's CDR3 is CASRLGGTYNEQFF. The CDR3 bases are TGTGCCAGCCGCCTGGGGGGGACCTACAATGAGCAGTTCTTC.

The chain employs TRBV28 and TRBJ1-1, with D unresolved. CDR3 length: 14 amino acids. Germline assignment: CDR1 MDHEN and CDR2 SYDVKM. Trimming left V 3 bases short and J 6 bases short, with 14 bases between. CDR3 bases: TGTGCCAGCAGTTTGCTGTCCTCGGGAGCTGAAGCTTTCTTT. This translates into CASSLLSSGAEAFF.

The chain has TRBV18 and TRBJ1-1; D call uncertain. The germline V and J ends were trimmed by 6 bases and 3 bases, with 11 bases remaining between them. The CDR3 is 13 amino acids. Germline CDR1 and CDR2: KGHSH and LQKENI. CDR3 residues: CASSPREDTEAFF. The DNA of the CDR3 is TGTGCCAGCTCGCCCCGGGAGGACACTGAAGCTTTCTTT. Full variable domain (outside the CDR3, taken from reference TRBV18 and TRBJ1-1): NAGVMQNPRHLVRRRGQEARLRCSPMKGHSHVYWYRQLPEEGLKFMVYLQKENIIDESGMPKERFSAEFPKEGPSILRIQQVVRGDSAAYFCASSPREDTEAFFGQGTRLTVV.

This clonotype has a handful of counts. Here the CDR3 DNA reads TGTGCCAGCAGTCAAGACTTCCGGTTAGCTGAGCAGTTCTTC. Its protein product is CASSQDFRLAEQFF. The chain couples TRBV7-2 to TRBJ2-1; unclear D gene. Germline values: CDR1 SGHTA, CDR2 FQGNSA. The V gene lost 6 bases and the J gene lost 9 bases, with 18 bases spanning the gap. CDR3 length: 14 amino acids.

This clonotype was detected only a few times. The genes are TRBV4-2 and TRBJ2-3; the D gene is possibly TRBD2 (6 bases). This CDR3 comprises 12 residues. Trimming took 10 bases from V and 1 from J, leaving 9 bases between them. Germline CDR1 is LGHNA and CDR2 is YNFKEQ. The CDR3: CATRGGTDTQYF. In DNA, the CDR3 is TGTGCCACCCGCGGGGGCACAGATACGCAGTATTTT.